This TCR beta chain was documented in a study of shared T cell receptors in the human thymus. The CDR3 covers 17 residues. CDR1 is SGHRS, CDR2 YFSETQ, per germline. Germline trimming cut 2 bases from V and 6 bases from J; bases unmatched to any gene: 12. Here immunoSEQ multiplex PCR was the method, and the copy in TCRdb shows in-frame clones only, minus some. The profile shows 720,000 or so clones, 70% to 90% of them singletons. These data were also reused for a study on human thymus T cells. As that report states: Donors were healthy Finnish babies undergoing corrective operations for congenital heart defects. Thymus specimens were resections from corrective heart surgery. Thymic as well as blood repertoires seemed to favor certain V and J genes unevenly. Unrelated individuals were reported by related research to share highly overlapping thymic repertoires.

What was sequenced was thymocytes. The clonotype was recovered from a girl under three years old with a congenital heart defect. The chain couples TRBV5-1 to TRBJ2-1; TRBD2 agrees at 9 bases. The CDR3 spells CASSLPTGTSFFNEQFF. In nucleotides, the CDR3 is TGCGCCAGCAGCTTACCCACCGGGACTAGCTTCTTCAATGAGCAGTTCTTC.